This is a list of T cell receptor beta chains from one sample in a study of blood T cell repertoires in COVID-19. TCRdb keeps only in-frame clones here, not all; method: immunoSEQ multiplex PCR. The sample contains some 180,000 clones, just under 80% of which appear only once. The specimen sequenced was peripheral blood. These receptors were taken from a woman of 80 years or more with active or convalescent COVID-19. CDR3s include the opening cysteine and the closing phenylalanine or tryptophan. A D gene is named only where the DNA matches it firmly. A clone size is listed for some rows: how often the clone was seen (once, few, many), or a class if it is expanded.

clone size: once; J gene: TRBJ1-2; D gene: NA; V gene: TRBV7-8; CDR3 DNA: TGTGCCAGCAGCTTGTTGAGGGTTCATGGCTACACCTTC; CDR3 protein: CASSLLRVHGYTF
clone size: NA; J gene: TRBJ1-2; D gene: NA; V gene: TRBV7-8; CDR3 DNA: TGTGCCAGCAGCTTAGGGGCGTACAGGAAGGGCTACACCTTC; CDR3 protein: CASSLGAYRKGYTF
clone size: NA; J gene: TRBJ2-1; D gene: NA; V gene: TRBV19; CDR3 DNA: TGTGCCAGTAGTATACTCGGGAAACTCTACAATGAGCAGTTCTTC; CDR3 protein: CASSILGKLYNEQFF
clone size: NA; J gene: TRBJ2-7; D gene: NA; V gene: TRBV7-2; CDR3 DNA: TGTGCCAGCAGCTTAGCAACAGGGGAGGCCTACGAGCAGTACTTC; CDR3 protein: CASSLATGEAYEQYF
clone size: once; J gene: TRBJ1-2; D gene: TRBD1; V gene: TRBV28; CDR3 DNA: TGTGCCAGTAAGACAGGGGGCGATGGCTACACCTTC; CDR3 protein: CASKTGGDGYTF
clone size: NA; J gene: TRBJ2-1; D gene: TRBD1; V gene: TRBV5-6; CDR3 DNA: TGTGCCAGCAGCTTGGTTAGGGACAGGGGGTTCAATGAGCAGTTCTTC; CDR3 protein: CASSLVRDRGFNEQFF
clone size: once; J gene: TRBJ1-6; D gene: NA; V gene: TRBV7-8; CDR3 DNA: TGTGCCAGCAGCCCCCGGGAGACAAACCTTAATTCACCCCTCCACTTT; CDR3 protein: CASSPRETNLNSPLHF
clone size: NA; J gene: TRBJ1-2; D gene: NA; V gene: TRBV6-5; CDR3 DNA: TGTGCCAGCAGTTACGCGGGGGGCGCGGACTATGGCTACACCTTC; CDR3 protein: CASSYAGGADYGYTF
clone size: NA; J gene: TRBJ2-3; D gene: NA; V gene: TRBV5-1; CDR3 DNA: TGCGCCAGCAGCGAAGCTAGCACAGATACGCAGTATTTT; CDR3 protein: CASSEASTDTQYF
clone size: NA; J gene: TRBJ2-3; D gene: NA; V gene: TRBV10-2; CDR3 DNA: TGCGCCAGCGGGGAGGTCTATCGCACAGATACGCAGTATTTT; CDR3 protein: CASGEVYRTDTQYF
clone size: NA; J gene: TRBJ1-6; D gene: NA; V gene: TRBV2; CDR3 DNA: TGTGCCAGCAGCGCCTCCGGGTTGGGTTCACCCCTCCACTTT; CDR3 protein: CASSASGLGSPLHF
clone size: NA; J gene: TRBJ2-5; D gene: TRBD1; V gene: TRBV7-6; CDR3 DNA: TGTGCCAGCAGCTTAGTTCTCTGGGACAGGGGGCGGGAGACCCAGTACTTC; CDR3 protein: CASSLVLWDRGRETQYF
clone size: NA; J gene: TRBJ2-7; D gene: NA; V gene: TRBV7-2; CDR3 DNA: TGTGCCAGCAGCCGACAGAGGTATCACGAGCAGTACTTC; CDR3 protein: CASSRQRYHEQYF
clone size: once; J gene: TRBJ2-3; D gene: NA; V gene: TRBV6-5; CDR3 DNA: TGTGCCAGCAGTTACGGCAGGAGCACAGATACGCAGTATTTT; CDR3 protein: CASSYGRSTDTQYF
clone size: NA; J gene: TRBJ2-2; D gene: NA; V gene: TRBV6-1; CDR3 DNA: TGTGCCAGCAGTGATCGGGGGTTCGCCGGGGAGCTGTTTTTT; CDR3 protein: CASSDRGFAGELFF
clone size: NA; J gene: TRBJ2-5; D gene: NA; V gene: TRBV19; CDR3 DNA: TGTGCCAGTAGTATCGGTGGTGGCAGGCTCCAAGAGACCCAGTACTTC; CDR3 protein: CASSIGGGRLQETQYF
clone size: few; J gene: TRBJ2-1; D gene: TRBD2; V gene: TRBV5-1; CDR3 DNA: TGCGCCAGCAGCTATCTAGCGGGGGGCACCTACAATGAGCAGTTCTTC; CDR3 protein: CASSYLAGGTYNEQFF
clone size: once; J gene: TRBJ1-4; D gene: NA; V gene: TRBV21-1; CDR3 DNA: TGTGCCAGCAGCAACGGGAGCAGGCCAGCCTTAAGCGAAAAACTGTTTTTT; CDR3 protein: CASSNGSRPALSEKLFF
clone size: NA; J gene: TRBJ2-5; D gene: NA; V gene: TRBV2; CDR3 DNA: TGTGCCAGCAGACAGGCGTCCCAAGAGACCCAGTACTTC; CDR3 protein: CASRQASQETQYF
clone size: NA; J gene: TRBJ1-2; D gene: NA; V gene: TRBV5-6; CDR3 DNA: TGTGCCAGCAGCTTGCCCGGGGTCTATGGCTACACCTTC; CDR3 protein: CASSLPGVYGYTF
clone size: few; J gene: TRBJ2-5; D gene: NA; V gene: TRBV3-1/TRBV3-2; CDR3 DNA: TGTGCCAGCAGCCAAGACCCCATGTTTCAAGAGACCCAGTACTTC; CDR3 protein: CASSQDPMFQETQYF
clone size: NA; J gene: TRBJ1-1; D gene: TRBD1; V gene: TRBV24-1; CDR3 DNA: TGTGCCACCAGTGACGCGGACAGGGAGGAAACTGAAGCTTTCTTT; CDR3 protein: CATSDADREETEAFF
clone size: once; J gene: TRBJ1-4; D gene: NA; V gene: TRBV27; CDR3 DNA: TGTGCCAGCAGTTTTTTTGGCGGGAGTAATGAAAAACTGTTTTTT; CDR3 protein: CASSFFGGSNEKLFF
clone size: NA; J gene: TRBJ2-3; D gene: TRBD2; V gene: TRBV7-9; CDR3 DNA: TGTGCCAGCAGCTTAACTAGCGGGAGCACAGATACGCAGTATTTT; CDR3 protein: CASSLTSGSTDTQYF
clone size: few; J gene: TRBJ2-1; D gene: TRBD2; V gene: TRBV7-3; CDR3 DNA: TGTGCCAGCAGCCGTTTCGCGGGGGGCGACTACAATGAGCAGTTCTTC; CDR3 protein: CASSRFAGGDYNEQFF
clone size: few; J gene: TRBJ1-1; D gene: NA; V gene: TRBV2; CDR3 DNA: TGTGCCAGCAGTGATAGGGGCTACACTGAAGCTTTCTTT; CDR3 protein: CASSDRGYTEAFF
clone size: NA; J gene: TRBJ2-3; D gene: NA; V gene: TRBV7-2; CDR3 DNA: TGTGCCAGCAGCTTCAGGACTACGACAGATACGCAGTATTTT; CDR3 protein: CASSFRTTTDTQYF
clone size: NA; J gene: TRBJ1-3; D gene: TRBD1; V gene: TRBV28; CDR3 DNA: TGTGCCACCCACAGGGGCTCTGGAAACACCATATATTTT; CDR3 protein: CATHRGSGNTIYF
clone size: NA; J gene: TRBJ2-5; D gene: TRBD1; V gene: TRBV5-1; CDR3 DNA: TGCGCCAGCAGCAACAGGGGGGTGAAGGAGACCCAGTACTTC; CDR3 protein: CASSNRGVKETQYF
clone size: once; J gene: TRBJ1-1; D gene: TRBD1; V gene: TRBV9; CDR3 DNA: TGTGCCAGCAGCGTAGTTACAGGGGCCGGTGAAGCTTTCTTT; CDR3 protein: CASSVVTGAGEAFF
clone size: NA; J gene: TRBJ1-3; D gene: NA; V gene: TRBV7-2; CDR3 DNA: TGTGCCAGCAGCTTAAGATTCAGGGGCTCTGGAAACACCATATATTTT; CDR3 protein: CASSLRFRGSGNTIYF
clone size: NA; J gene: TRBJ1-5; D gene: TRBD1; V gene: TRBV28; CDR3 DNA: TGTGCCAGCAGTTTCGACAGGGGGAGACGCAATCAGCCCCAGCATTTT; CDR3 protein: CASSFDRGRRNQPQHF
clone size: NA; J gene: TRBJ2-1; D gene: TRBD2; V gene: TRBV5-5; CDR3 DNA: TGTGCCAGCAGCTTGGATGGGGGGGGATCCTCCTACAATGAGCAGTTCTTC; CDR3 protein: CASSLDGGGSSYNEQFF
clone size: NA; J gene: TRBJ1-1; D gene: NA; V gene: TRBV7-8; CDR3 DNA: TGTGCCAGCAGCTTACGCATCGAACTAGAGACTGAAGCTTTCTTT; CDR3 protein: CASSLRIELETEAFF
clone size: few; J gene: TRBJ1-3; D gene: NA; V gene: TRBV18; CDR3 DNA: TGTGCCAGCTCACCTTCGACTGGTGGAAACACCATATATTTT; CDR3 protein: CASSPSTGGNTIYF
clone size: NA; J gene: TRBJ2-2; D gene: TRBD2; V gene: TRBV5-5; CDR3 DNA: TGTGCCAGTACTAGCGCCTCGAACACCGGGGAGCTGTTTTTT; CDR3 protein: CASTSASNTGELFF
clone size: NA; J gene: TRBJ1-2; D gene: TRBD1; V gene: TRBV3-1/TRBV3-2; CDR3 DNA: TGTGCCAGCAGCCAAGTCGGGACCGGGACAGGGAACGGCTACACCTTC; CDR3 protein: CASSQVGTGTGNGYTF
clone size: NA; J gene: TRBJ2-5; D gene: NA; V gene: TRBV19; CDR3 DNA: TGTGCCAGTAGTATCTCACAATCGGAGACCCAGTACTTC; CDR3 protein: CASSISQSETQYF
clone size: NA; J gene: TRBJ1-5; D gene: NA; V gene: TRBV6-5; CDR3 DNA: TGTGCCAGCAGTCTCCGAGATGATCAGCCCCAGCATTTT; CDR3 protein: CASSLRDDQPQHF
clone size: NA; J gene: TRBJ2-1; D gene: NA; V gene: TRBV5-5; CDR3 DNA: TGTGCCAGCAGCTTAACAGGGGAGGATGAGCAGTTCTTC; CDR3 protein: CASSLTGEDEQFF
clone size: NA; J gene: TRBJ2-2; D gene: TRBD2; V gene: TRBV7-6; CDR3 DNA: TGTGCCAGCAGCTTAGAGGTCGCTAGCGGTCGGAACACCGGGGAGCTGTTTTTT; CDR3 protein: CASSLEVASGRNTGELFF
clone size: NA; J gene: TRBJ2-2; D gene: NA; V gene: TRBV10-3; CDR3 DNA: TGTGCCTCTGTCGGGGGAGTGAACACCGGGGAGCTGTTTTTT; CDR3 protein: CASVGGVNTGELFF
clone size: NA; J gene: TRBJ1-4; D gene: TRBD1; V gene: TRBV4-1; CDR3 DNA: TGCGCCAGCAGCCCCCAGGGGGCCGGCAAGAGACTGTTTTTT; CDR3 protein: CASSPQGAGKRLFF
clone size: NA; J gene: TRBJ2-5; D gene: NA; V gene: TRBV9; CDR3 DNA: TGTGCCAGCAGCGTAGGTAGCGGAAGAGTCCAAGAGACCCAGTACTTC; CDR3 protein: CASSVGSGRVQETQYF
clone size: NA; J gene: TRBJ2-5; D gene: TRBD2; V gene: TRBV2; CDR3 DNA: TGTGCCAGCGGACTAGCGGGTTCACTGGAGACCCAGTACTTC; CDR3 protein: CASGLAGSLETQYF
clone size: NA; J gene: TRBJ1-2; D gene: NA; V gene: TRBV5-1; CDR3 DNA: TGCGCCAGCAGCCCAACACTAGCGGGCTATGGCTACACCTTC; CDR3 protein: CASSPTLAGYGYTF
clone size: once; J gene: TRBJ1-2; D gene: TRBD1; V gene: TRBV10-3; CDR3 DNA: TGTGCCATCAGTGAGACCGGGACAGGGGTCACCGCCCATGGCTACACCTTC; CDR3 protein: CAISETGTGVTAHGYTF
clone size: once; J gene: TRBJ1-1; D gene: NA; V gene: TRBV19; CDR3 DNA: TGTGCCAGTAGTATCGCCTGGGGCGACACTGAAGCTTTCTTT; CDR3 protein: CASSIAWGDTEAFF
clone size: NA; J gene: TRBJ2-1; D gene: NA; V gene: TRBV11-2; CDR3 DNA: TGTGCCAGCAGCTTTGATCCAGCGGAGCACAATGAGCAGTTCTTC; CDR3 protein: CASSFDPAEHNEQFF
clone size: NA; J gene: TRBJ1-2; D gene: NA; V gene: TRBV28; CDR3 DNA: TGTGCCAGCAGCCCGGGGATCTGGACGGGCTATGGCTACACCTTC; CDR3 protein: CASSPGIWTGYGYTF
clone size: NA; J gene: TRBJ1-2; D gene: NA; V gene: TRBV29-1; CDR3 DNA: TGCAGCGTCAATAGGGGCCGGGACTCTGGCTACACCTTC; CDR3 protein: CSVNRGRDSGYTF
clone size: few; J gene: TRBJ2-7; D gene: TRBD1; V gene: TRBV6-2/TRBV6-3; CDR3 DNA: TGTGCCAGCAGTTACTCGATTCGGGCAGGGGGCTCGCACGAGCAGTACTTC; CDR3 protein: CASSYSIRAGGSHEQYF
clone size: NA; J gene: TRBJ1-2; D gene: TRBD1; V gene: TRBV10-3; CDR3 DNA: TGTGCCATCAGTTTACAGGGGGCGGGAGGCTACACCTTC; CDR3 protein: CAISLQGAGGYTF
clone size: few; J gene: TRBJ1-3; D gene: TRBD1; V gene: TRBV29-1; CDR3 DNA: TGCAGCGTCCGGACAGGCGCCCACTCTGGAAACACCATATATTTT; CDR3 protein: CSVRTGAHSGNTIYF
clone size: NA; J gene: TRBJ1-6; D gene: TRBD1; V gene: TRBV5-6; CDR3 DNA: TGTGCCAGCAGCTCCGGGACAGCAAATTCACCCCTCCACTTT; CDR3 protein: CASSSGTANSPLHF